This entry concerns a single T cell receptor (beta chain). The data were obtained in a study of T cell changes during pregnancy in multiple sclerosis. Germline lookup yields CDR1 GTSNPN and CDR2 SVGIG (reference sequence). The CDR3 runs to 15 residues. J lost 4 bases, V lost 3 bases, and 8 bases had no gene match. Assay: immunoSEQ multiplex PCR; the TCRdb copy retains only in-frame clones and omits some. The sample has approximately 41,000 clones, about nine tenths seen once; the top ten hold over 8%. The specimen comprised CD8+ T cells from peripheral blood mononuclear cells, sampled in the first trimester of pregnancy. This rearrangement joins TRBV30 to TRBJ1-3; 8 bases map to TRBD1. The sequence came from a female donor with multiple sclerosis, enrolled in a pregnancy study. The CDR3 region has the DNA TGTGCCTGGAGCGATACCGGGACAGGAGGAAACACCATATATTTT. Translating it yields CAWSDTGTGGNTIYF. Full variable domain (remainder filled in from reference TRBV30 and TRBJ1-3): SQTIHQWPATLVQPVGSPLSLECTVEGTSNPNLYWYRQAAGRGLQLLFYSVGIGQISSEVPQNLSASRPQDRQFILSSKKLLLSDSGFYLCAWSDTGTGGNTIYFGEGSWLTVV.